This T cell receptor beta chain emerged from a study of blood T cell repertoires in COVID-19. Background on the study: The cDNA or gDNA used as material had been derived from T cells, B-cell-depleted T cells, or PBMCs.

This CDR3 has 14 residues. Deletions cut 9 bases from V and 6 bases from J, with 21 bases between. CDR1 and CDR2 (germline): MNHEY, SMNVEV (reference sequence). Only in-frame clones appear in the TCRdb table, and some are missing; sequencing was by immunoSEQ multiplex PCR. The sample lists 25,000 or so clones, about nine tenths occurring once. The sample taken for sequencing was peripheral blood. The V call is TRBV27, the J call TRBJ2-7, with D tentatively TRBD1 (6 bases). The sequence was collected from a woman older than 75 with acute or convalescent COVID-19. This chain's CDR3 is CASSRKSGVIEQYF. CDR3 DNA sequence: TGTGCCAGTAGCCGGAAGTCAGGGGTAATCGAGCAGTACTTC.